This TCR beta chain derives from a study of blood T cell repertoires in COVID-19. Study-level background: Acute and convalescent COVID-19 specimens originated in the United States, Italy and Spain. PBMCs, B-cell-depleted T cells, or T cells provided the cDNA or gDNA that made up the material.

In the authors' workflow: It was from reference gene primer amplification that nucleated cell counts were estimated. The repertoire was sequenced with immunoSEQ multiplex PCR; TCRdb's copy has only in-frame clones and lacks some. The V and J calls and clone size were taken over from that table, and D and trimming were inferred from the DNA. Altogether 120,000 to 150,000 clones are present, 70% to 85% being singletons, with the ten largest covering roughly 6.8%. The germline V gene has CDR1 SGHNT and CDR2 YYREEE (reference sequence). Trimming at V came to 5 bases and at J to 0 bases, leaving 2 bases not matched to a gene. CDR3 length: 14 residues.

The specimen sequenced was peripheral blood. V gene TRBV5-4 combines with J gene TRBJ2-3, with TRBD1 matching over 8 bases. The receptor comes from a woman in her forties or fifties in a cohort sampled during active or convalescent COVID-19. CDR3 residues: CASRRDRSTDTQYF. CDR3 coding DNA: TGTGCCAGCAGACGGGACAGGAGCACAGATACGCAGTATTTT.